Below are 16 T cell receptor beta chains sequenced from a single sample in a study of long-term antiretroviral therapy in people with HIV (dated by TCRdb to between 2021 and 2024). Sequencing of the TRB variable region was done with the immunoSEQ hsTCRB v3.0 assay at survey level resolution. Not all clones reach the TCRdb copy of this immuneACCESS table, which keeps in-frame sequences only. Checked studies attribute under half of the gap to unresolved V genes and leave the rest unexplained. Recorded for this sample are tens of thousands of clones; nearly 95% of them occurred a single time. Of the sample, less than 10% falls within the top ten clones. Sequences were derived from unsorted PBMCs, sampled more than 6 years after starting antiretroviral therapy. The source is a man younger than 45 with HIV.

This rearrangement joins TRBV7-9 to TRBJ2-1; TRBD2 aligns across 9 bases. The germline V gene encodes CDR1 SEHNR and CDR2 FQNEAQ (reference sequence). J lost 10 bases, V lost 5 bases, and 12 bases had no gene match. The CDR3 has 15 amino acids. The CDR3: CASSAGLATFMEQFF. The CDR3 bases are TGTGCCAGCAGCGCGGGACTAGCCACCTTCATGGAGCAGTTCTTC. The complete variable domain, with remaining parts taken from reference TRBV7-9 and TRBJ2-1, reads DTGVSQNPRHKITKRGQNVTFRCDPISEHNRLYWYRQTLGQGPEFLTYFQNEAQLEKSRLLSDRFSAERPKGSFSTLEIQRTEQGDSAMYLCASSAGLATFMEQFFGPGTRLTVL.

The chain is built from TRBV5-1 and TRBJ1-1; D may be TRBD1 (5 bases). The CDR3 runs 13 residues. Germline CDR1 is SGHRS and CDR2 is YFSETQ. The V end was cut by 5 bases, the J end by 1 base, with 9 bases between. The CDR3 sequence is CASSQGQNTEAFF. The DNA of the CDR3 is TGCGCCAGCAGTCAAGGACAGAACACTGAAGCTTTCTTT. Supplemented by reference TRBV5-1 and TRBJ1-1, the full variable domain reads KAGVTQTPRYLIKTRGQQVTLSCSPISGHRSVSWYQQTPGQGLQFLFEYFSETQRNKGNFPGRFSGRQFSNSRSEMNVSTLELGDSALYLCASSQGQNTEAFFGQGTRLTVV.

This chain joins TRBV19 and TRBJ1-5; D is uncertain. The CDR3 loop spans 12 amino acids. From germline, CDR1 is LNHDA and CDR2 SQIVND (reference sequence). V was pared by 2 bases and J by 9 bases, with 8 bases between. CDR3 sequence reads: CASSIYLAPQHF. The CDR3 bases are TGTGCCAGTAGTATATACTTGGCGCCCCAGCATTTT.

V gene TRBV19 combines with J gene TRBJ1-4; D unclear. Trimming left V 3 bases short and J 5 bases short, with 10 bases between. The germline CDR1 and CDR2 sequences are LNHDA and SQIVND (reference sequence). The CDR3 is 14 residues long. The DNA for the CDR3 is TGTGCCAGTAGTATCGGACTGACGAATGAAAAACTGTTTTTT. As protein: CASSIGLTNEKLFF.

This chain links TRBV6-4 with TRBJ2-1, with 9 bases lining up with TRBD1. Germline CDR1 reads MRHNA; CDR2 reads SNTAGT. Trimming cost V 2 bases and J 9 bases; bases outside gene matches: 5. The CDR3 loop spans 14 amino acids. The CDR3 nucleotides read TGTGCCAGCAGTGACGGATCGGGACAGGGTGAGCAGTTCTTC. Its protein is CASSDGSGQGEQFF.

The chain recombines TRBV29-1 with TRBJ1-5, with 11 bases aligning to TRBD1. This CDR3 has 14 residues. Trimming at V came to 4 bases and at J to 4 bases, leaving 3 bases not matched to a gene. Germline CDR1 reads SQVTM; CDR2 reads ANQGSEA. The CDR3 coding sequence is TGCAGCGTTGGCGGACAGGGGGCTAATCAGCCCCAGCATTTT. As protein: CSVGGQGANQPQHF.

This chain joins TRBV18 and TRBJ1-5; D unresolved. V dropped 2 bases and J dropped 2 bases, with 7 bases sitting between them. This CDR3 has 14 residues. Germline V gene lookup returns CDR1 KGHSH and CDR2 LQKENI. DNA for the CDR3: TGTGCCAGCTCACCAGACGGGGGCAATCAGCCCCAGCATTTT. Its protein product is CASSPDGGNQPQHF.

This chain connects TRBV28 to TRBJ2-7, with a weak D call TRBD2 (5 bases). Trimming took 8 bases from V and 2 from J, leaving 13 bases between them. This CDR3 has 13 residues. CDR1 and CDR2 from the germline V gene are MDHEN and SYDVKM. The CDR3 DNA reads as TGTGCCAGCGTCGCCCGGGGTCCCTACGAGCAGTACTTC. Protein: CASVARGPYEQYF.

This clone showed up just once. This chain joins TRBV7-2 and TRBJ1-5; D uncertain. The germline V gene has CDR1 SGHTA and CDR2 FQGNSA. V lost 1 base and J lost 5, with 9 bases in between. The CDR3 length is 14 residues. The DNA for the CDR3 is TGTGCCAGCAGCTTAGTTGGGAGCGATCAGCCCCAGCATTTT. Translated: CASSLVGSDQPQHF.

The chain is built from TRBV6-1 and TRBJ2-7; D ambiguous. V dropped 6 bases and J dropped 2 bases, with 14 bases sitting between them. Germline V lookup: CDR1 MNHNS, CDR2 SASEGT. The CDR3 length is 14 residues. CDR3 nucleotide sequence: TGTGCCAGCAGCGATTACCGGCATACCTACGAGCAGTACTTC. Translated, it gives CASSDYRHTYEQYF.

The chain has TRBV27 and TRBJ2-7; TRBD2 agrees at 8 bases. Germline assignment: CDR1 MNHEY and CDR2 SMNVEV (reference sequence). V trimming: 3 bases; J trimming: 5 bases; junction bases outside the gene matches: 12. CDR3 length: 16 amino acids. DNA for the CDR3: TGTGCCAGCAGTTTCTCCGCAAGCGGGAGCGGCGACGAGCAGTACTTC. Translation: CASSFSASGSGDEQYF.

This clone is a singleton in its sample. The rearrangement uses TRBV6-1 and TRBJ1-5; tentative D call: TRBD1 (5 bases). CDR1 MNHNS and CDR2 SASEGT come from the germline V gene. V was clipped by 6 bases and J by 0 bases, with 12 bases between them. The CDR3 extends over 15 amino acids. Here the CDR3 DNA reads TGTGCCAGCAGAGGGGACGCCTATAGCAATCAGCCCCAGCATTTT. Protein product: CASRGDAYSNQPQHF.

In this sample, this clone turned up once. CDR3 residues: CASSLGGGTVRVYEQYF. The CDR3 DNA sequence: TGTGCCAGCAGCTTAGGGGGTGGGACAGTACGAGTCTACGAGCAGTACTTC. The rearrangement links TRBV7-8 to TRBJ2-7, with 7 bases identical to TRBD1. The CDR3 totals 17 residues. V dropped 1 base and J dropped 3; count of bases not matched to a gene: 12. Germline assignment: CDR1 SGHVS and CDR2 FQNEAQ.

The genes are TRBV5-8 and TRBJ2-3; TRBD2 agrees at 10 bases. V lost 1 base to trimming and J lost 0 bases; unmatched junction nucleotides: 14. Germline lookup yields CDR1 SGHTS and CDR2 YDEGEE. This CDR3 has 20 residues. CDR3 protein: CASSLTSGALRRGSTDTQYF. CDR3 coding DNA: TGTGCCAGCAGCTTGACTAGCGGGGCTCTTCGGCGGGGGAGCACAGATACGCAGTATTTT. Looking up the rest from reference TRBV5-8 and TRBJ2-3 gives the full variable domain: EAGVTQSPTHLIKTRGQQATLRCSPISGHTSVYWYQQALGLGLQFLLWYDEGEERNRGNFPPRFSGRQFPNYSSELNVNALELEDSALYLCASSLTSGALRRGSTDTQYFGPGTRLTVL.

The V call is TRBV5-4, the J call TRBJ2-7; 8 positions match TRBD2. V dropped 1 base and J dropped 5; count of bases not matched to a gene: 2. CDR1 and CDR2 (germline): SGHNT, YYREEE (reference sequence). The CDR3 consists of 13 residues. Here the CDR3 reads CASSLTAGDEQYF. The CDR3 nucleotides are TGTGCCAGCAGCTTGACAGCGGGGGACGAGCAGTACTTC.

J is TRBJ2-2 and V is TRBV5-5; unclear D gene. Trimming shortened V by 3 bases and J by 3 bases, and 9 bases separated the two germline ends. The CDR3 has 14 residues. CDR1 SGHKS and CDR2 YYEKEE come from the germline V gene (reference sequence). The CDR3 is CASSSTADTGELFF. The CDR3 DNA is TGTGCCAGCAGCTCCACGGCGGACACCGGGGAGCTGTTTTTT. Full variable domain (outside the CDR3, taken from reference TRBV5-5 and TRBJ2-2): DAGVTQSPTHLIKTRGQQVTLRCSPISGHKSVSWYQQVLGQGPQFIFQYYEKEERGRGNFPDRFSARQFPNYSSELNVNALLLGDSALYLCASSSTADTGELFFGEGSRLTVL.